This T cell receptor beta chain was sequenced during a study of radiation and T cells in renal cell carcinoma (dated by TCRdb to the early 2020s). At the level of the whole study: The samples were obtained from a clinical trial, where primary renal cell carcinomas were treated with 15 Gy stereotactic body radiation therapy and then removed by nephrectomy 4 weeks afterward. A total of over 4 million unique CDR3 nucleotide sequences, encoding 2.5 million to 3 million unique CDR3 amino acid sequences, were found across all 50 or so samples. A total of 53 samples underwent TCR beta sequencing, made up of approximately 26 tumors and roughly 27 peripheral blood samples.

The meaning of the sample's time point label: blood 2 weeks post-SBRT. The treatment or condition tag for this specimen amounts to: 15 Gy SBRT to primary tumor, nephrectomy 4 weeks later. Serial peripheral blood from radiation-treated patients was sampled at baseline, 2 weeks and 4 weeks after SBRT to track tumor-enriched clonotypes. Every patient's renal cell carcinoma showed clear cell pathology. Genomic DNA for TCR sequencing was prepared using the QIAamp DNA Blood Mini Kit (Qiagen). The analyses included just those samples that passed every quality control check. There are 18 amino acids in the CDR3, from cysteine to phenylalanine inclusive. CDR3 DNA is the only sequence kept; it has 54 bases, read in frame from the first base. From the germline V gene, CDR1 is SGHTA and CDR2 is FQGNSA. At the junction V is shortened by 2 bases and J by 5 bases, with 22 bases in between. TCR beta libraries were generated from genomic DNA with the immunoSEQ kit, following the manufacturer's recommendations. To prepare libraries, a first multiplex PCR with proprietary primers was run, followed by a second PCR that added unique barcodes, and a bead cleanup was done after each round. Each sample batch included a kit-provided positive control reaction and a negative control reaction. The final libraries were assessed on an Agilent 4200 TapeStation D1000 ScreenTape, pooled by volume, and quantified by qPCR. Sequencing ran on an Illumina NextSeq500 with a MidOutput 150-cycle cartridge, using 156 Read1 and 15 Index1 cycles with kit custom primers. The pooled library was loaded at approximately 1 pM, with a 20% PhiX control spiked in. The authors' analysis ran thus. Vendor-processed data were analyzed in R, with a clonotype defined as all T cells sharing the same CDR3 nucleotide sequence. In the clone abundance analyses, frequencies in each sample were normalized to that sample's 10,000 most abundant clones. Public T cell clones, which averaged fewer than five per sample, were removed prior to analysis. Tumor-enriched clonotypes and baseline blood-enriched clonotypes were defined as those with an abundance difference of at least 32-fold between compartments. Clonotypes expanded or contracted between blood time points were identified with a beta-binomial differential abundance model. Tumor-blood repertoire similarity was measured with the Baroni-Urbani and Buser coefficient, and group comparisons used two-tailed Wilcoxon tests in R. TCRdb obtained this table from immuneACCESS and retained in-frame rearrangements with V and J assigned. These tables miss some clones; where compared with another copy, unresolved V genes account for less than half of the shortfall, and the remainder is unexplained. Clonal size and the V and J genes are those of that table, whereas D and trimming came from the DNA. The sample table lists 70,000 to 100,000 clones, 70% to 90% of them with a count of one. Under 25% of the sample is in the top ten clones.

The study at large found these results: Top tumor clonotypes rose in blood from baseline to 2 weeks post-radiation, then contracted by 4 weeks, suggesting transient expansion of tumor-resident clones. Because pretreatment tumor biopsies were not available, the baseline intratumoral presence of clonotypes could not be determined. Tracking of blood repertoire dynamics stopped at approximately four weeks after treatment, with no follow-up past that point. The single-armed trial design could not address effects of radiation dose or scheduling on the TCR repertoire.

Remarks on this clone: Its antigen is still unknown. No base qualities exist here, and no much larger clone lies one base off it.

The sample was blood, taken from a patient whose treatment included radiotherapy and nephrectomy. This receptor chain uses TRBV7-2 and TRBJ2-1; the D gene is tentatively TRBD1 or TRBD2, each matching 5 bases. The sequence was collected from a woman in her 50s with renal cell carcinoma. The bases read TGTGCCAGCAGCTTATGGTGGGACCAGACGTCCCCAAACAATGAGCAGTTCTTC. Translated, it gives CASSLWWDQTSPNNEQFF.